This section outlines one T cell receptor (beta chain) sequence together with its context. No antigen is known for it. This entry comes from a study of T cell repertoires in cytomegalovirus infection. The overall study: CMV infection plus the matching HLA type was flagged by public TCR beta signatures. Study-level findings and limits: Public TCR beta family frequency separated CMV-and-HLA carriers, including in an independent cohort. Dominating the ex vivo response were TCR beta clonotypes that were CMV-specific and HLA-C-restricted.

TCRdb itself ran the reads through MiXCR, one entry per CDR3 protein. The sample carries fewer than 300,000 distinct CDR3 sequences, roughly 26% recorded once. This TCR was recovered from a human donor in good health (CMV status not recorded). Some clones in this sample may be carry-over from other donors' samples. The sequencing sample was made of PBMCs.

In DNA, the CDR3 is TGCAGCGTTTTTTCTCGGGGCCAAGAGACCCAGTACTTC. It codes for CSVFSRGQETQYF. V and J are TRBV29-1 and TRBJ2-5, with a weak D call TRBD2 (5 bases). CDR1 and CDR2 (germline): SQVTM, ANQGSEA. V was pared by 5 bases and J by 1 base, with 11 bases between. The CDR3 spans 13 residues.